This TCR beta chain came from a study of radiotherapy plus CTLA-4 blockade in lung cancer. Study details: More than 15% of patients responded objectively, and around 31% achieved disease control.

This CDR3 has 15 amino acids. The germline V gene has CDR1 GTSNPN and CDR2 SVGIG (reference sequence). The ends lost 4 bases at V and 6 bases at J; junction bases unmatched: 8. Assay used: immunoSEQ multiplex PCR; TCRdb lists only in-frame clones, some missing. The sample lists about 51,000 clones, 77% occurring once. Sequencing used peripheral blood, obtained from a patient treated with radiotherapy plus ipilimumab. The chain joins TRBV30 to TRBJ2-5; TRBD2 agrees at 13 bases. The TCR sequence derives from a human donor with non-small cell lung cancer whose response to radiotherapy plus ipilimumab could not be evaluated. The CDR3 bases are TGTGCCTGGACCTCCGGGACTAGCGGGATTCAGACCCAGTACTTC. Encoded protein: CAWTSGTSGIQTQYF.